This T cell receptor (beta chain) appears in the sequencing data of a study of T-cell memory formation after mild COVID-19 (dated by TCRdb to the early 2020s). General notes on the study: TCR sequence clusters from the two donors were largely donor specific. Two young, previously healthy adult volunteers, one female and one male, were included in the cohort. In two donors, T-cell clones that expanded and contracted after mild COVID-19 were tracked by sequencing TCRalpha and TCRbeta repertoires over time.

V is cut back by 5 bases and J by 2 bases, with 13 bases in the junction unmatched. The germline V gene specifies SQVTM as CDR1 and ANQGSEA as CDR2. Counted from cysteine to phenylalanine, this CDR3 has 19 amino acids. Only the CDR3 part of the read is kept: 57 bases, read in frame from the first base. This clonotype was found a few times. It has no known antigen specificity. Base quality data are lacking; no much larger clone is found one base away. Here is what the overall study found, with its caveats: Some responding clones were detected in pre-infection memory, suggesting pre-existing cross-reactive memory T cells joined the SARS-CoV-2 response. From day 15 to 85, contracting clones showed balanced CD4/CD8 phenotypes, whereas a second wave of clones that expanded from day 15 to 37 leaned towards CD4+. Only a couple of mild cases were covered by the study, and larger cohorts that include severe cases with pre-infection samples were considered necessary. Contracting CD4+ clones were found mainly in CM and EM memory subsets, while CD8+ clones were enriched in EMRA. Whether the second-wave clones peaking on day 37 were SARS-CoV-2 specific was not confirmed.

PBMCs were isolated by Ficoll-Paque density gradient centrifugation. The sample was run on an Illumina NovaSeq 6000. cDNA libraries for TCRalpha and TCRbeta were prepared by 5'RACE using constant-segment primers, with sample barcodes and unique molecular identifiers added. RNA was extracted from every sample with Trizol reagent. Amplification of the libraries took two PCR steps, and the second step added a second sample barcode plus Illumina TruSeq adapters. Libraries were sequenced on an Illumina NovaSeq with 2 x 150 bp paired-end reads. As for the original processing: Reads were demultiplexed and collapsed into UMI-guided consensus sequences with migec v1.2.7. Using mixcr v2.1.11, UMI consensuses were aligned to TRA and TRB V and J templates and then assembled into clonotypes. Expanded or contracted clonotypes were those called significant by both edgeR and NoisET, with noise models trained on biological replicates. edgeR calls used a false discovery rate-adjusted p below 0.01 and a log2 fold-change threshold of 1. As an exploratory analysis of dynamics, max-normalized trajectories of the 1000 most abundant clonotypes were examined by PCA with hierarchical clustering. Separately sequenced CD4+ and CD8+ repertoires were used to assign the CD4 or CD8 phenotype of responding clones. TCRdb took the public reads, trimmed them with fastp at Q25, ran MiXCR for clone calling and kept in-frame beta chains. Each entry merges the rows of one CDR3 protein and shows their most common DNA and genes. It is TCRdb's table, rather than the study itself, that gives the V and J calls and clone size. This sample is represented by around 130,000 distinct CDR3 sequences; more than 13% of them were singletons. The top ten clonotypes cover about 27% of the sample.

The sequencing sample was made of PBMCs or a T cell subset sorted from them (not recorded which). This chain is built from TRBV29-1 and TRBJ2-1; 15 bases in the middle match TRBD2. The receptor's source is an adult woman who had mild COVID-19 (a few samples of this study predate the infection). The sample titles of this study are shuffled in the database, so cell type and time point are left out; the donor was told from shared clones. The CDR3 corresponds to CSVKRRTSGRDTAYNEQFF. Here is the DNA: TGCAGCGTTAAGCGTAGGACTAGCGGGAGGGATACGGCCTACAATGAGCAGTTCTTC.